The present entry profiles one T cell receptor (beta chain) with its context. Assay used: immunoSEQ multiplex PCR; TCRdb lists only in-frame clones, some missing. The table shows about 140,000 clones, with 80% to 95% occurring only once. This record belongs to a study of T cell responses to AZD1222 COVID-19 vaccine. CDR3 size: 15 residues. V shed 3 bases, J shed 3 bases, and the junction held 7 bases outside the gene matches. Germline CDR1 is MNHEY and CDR2 is SVGEGT. The sample consisted of peripheral blood, taken 28 days after the second AZD1222 dose. V is TRBV6-2 or TRBV6-3 and J is TRBJ2-7; the match to TRBD1 covers 8 bases. This sequence originates from an adult who received the AZD1222 COVID-19 vaccine. CDR3 protein: CASSYFGQGCYEQYF. The DNA of the CDR3 is TGTGCCAGCAGTTATTTCGGACAGGGTTGCTACGAGCAGTACTTC.